What follows describes a single TCR beta chain. As yet, its antigen is unknown. This sample is part of a study of T cell responses to AZD1222 COVID-19 vaccine. Study conclusions and caveats: White British ancestry dominated among donors, who included more females, and clonal diversity was possibly underestimated.

Germline CDR1 SGHRS, CDR2 YFSETQ. V lost 4 bases to trimming and J lost 0 bases, with 22 bases between them. The CDR3 sequence is 18 residues long. Generated by immunoSEQ multiplex PCR, the TCRdb table keeps only in-frame clones and is missing some. The sample has under 150,000 clones, around 90% seen once; the top ten hold less than 2%. This TCR was recovered from an adult who received the AZD1222 COVID-19 vaccine. This chain uses TRBV5-1 with TRBJ1-1; no clear D gene. The sequencing here drew on peripheral blood, taken 28 days after the second AZD1222 dose. The CDR3 DNA reads as TGCGCCAGCAGCCACCTTGCGCAAACGAGGGCTATGAACACTGAAGCTTTCTTT. The encoded protein is CASSHLAQTRAMNTEAFF. Looking up the rest from reference TRBV5-1 and TRBJ1-1 gives the full variable domain: KAGVTQTPRYLIKTRGQQVTLSCSPISGHRSVSWYQQTPGQGLQFLFEYFSETQRNKGNFPGRFSGRQFSNSRSEMNVSTLELGDSALYLCASSHLAQTRAMNTEAFFGQGTRLTVV.